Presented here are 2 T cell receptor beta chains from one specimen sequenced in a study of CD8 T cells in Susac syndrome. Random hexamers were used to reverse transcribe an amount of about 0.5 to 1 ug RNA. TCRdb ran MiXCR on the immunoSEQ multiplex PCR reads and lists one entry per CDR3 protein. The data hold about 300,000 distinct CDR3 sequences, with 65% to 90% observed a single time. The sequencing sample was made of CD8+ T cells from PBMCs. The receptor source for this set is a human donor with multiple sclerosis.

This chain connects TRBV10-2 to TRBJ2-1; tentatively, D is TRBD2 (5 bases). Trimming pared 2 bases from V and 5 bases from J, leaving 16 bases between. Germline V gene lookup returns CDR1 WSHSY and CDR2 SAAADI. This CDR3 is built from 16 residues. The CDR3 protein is CASSEDEVDYNNEQFF. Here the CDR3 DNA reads TGCGCCAGCAGTGAGGACGAAGTCGACTACAACAATGAGCAGTTCTTC.

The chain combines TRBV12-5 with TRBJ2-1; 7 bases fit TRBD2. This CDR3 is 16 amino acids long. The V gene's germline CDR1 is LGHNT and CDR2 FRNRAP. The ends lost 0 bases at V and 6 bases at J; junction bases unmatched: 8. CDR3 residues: CASGLVITGGGNEQFF. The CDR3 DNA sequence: TGTGCTAGTGGTTTGGTAATAACGGGAGGTGGCAATGAGCAGTTCTTC.